Below, 14 T cell receptor beta chains from the same sample are listed, as sequenced in a study of blood T cells in healthy people across ages. A J-beta primer mix and a sample-barcoded 5' primer were used in a second PCR of about 6 to 12 cycles. TCRdb fed the 5' RACE reads into MiXCR, producing one record per CDR3 protein. This table holds over 1,500,000 distinct CDR3 sequences, about 39% found once. Sequenced material: blood. Receptors were obtained from a human donor in good health.

In this sample, this clonotype turned up many times. DNA for the CDR3: TGTGCCAGCAGTCGGACAGGGGGCGCGAACATTCAGTACTTC. Residues: CASSRTGGANIQYF. The chain joins TRBV6-5 to TRBJ2-4, with 11 nucleotides matching TRBD1. CDR1 and CDR2 from the germline V gene are MNHEY and SVGAGI. The CDR3 consists of 14 residues. The ends lost 5 bases at V and 7 bases at J; junction bases unmatched: 4.

The genes are TRBV14 and TRBJ1-2, with a tentative D call TRBD1 (5 bases). The length of the CDR3 is 13 residues. Deletions cut 1 base from V and 8 bases from J, with 11 bases between. Germline V gene data show CDR1 as SGHDN and CDR2 as FVKESK. DNA for the CDR3: TGTGCCAGCAGCCAAGGTCCCGGGGGAGGCTACACCTTC. Translated: CASSQGPGGGYTF.

CDR3 DNA sequence: TGTGCCAGCAGCTTAGAAGTGTCGGTTGGCTACACCTTC. Translated: CASSLEVSVGYTF. The rearrangement uses TRBV7-2 and TRBJ1-2, with D unclear. The CDR3 has 13 residues. Germline loops: CDR1 SGHTA, CDR2 FQGNSA. V lost 1 base, J lost 7 bases, and 10 bases lay in between.

The chain links TRBV27 to TRBJ2-4; D possibly corresponds to TRBD1 (5 bases). The ends were cut back, 6 bases at V and 9 bases at J, with 9 bases in the middle. This CDR3 has 11 amino acids. CDR1 MNHEY and CDR2 SMNVEV come from the germline V gene (reference sequence). The CDR3 DNA reads TGTGCCAGCAGAACAGGTGTCATTCAGTACTTC. This sequence encodes CASRTGVIQYF.

The chain has TRBV7-9 and TRBJ2-3; tentatively, D is TRBD2 (5 bases). This CDR3 has 15 amino acids. Trimming cost V 3 bases and J 4 bases, with 14 bases left between them. CDR1 is SEHNR and CDR2 is FQNEAQ in the germline V gene (reference sequence). The CDR3 is CASSLGGLRSDTQYF. The CDR3 bases are TGTGCCAGCAGCTTGGGCGGGCTACGCTCAGATACGCAGTATTTT.

V usage is TRBV28 and J usage is TRBJ2-7, with 10 positions matching TRBD1. The CDR3 totals 16 residues. Germline V gene sequence: CDR1 MDHEN, CDR2 SYDVKM. V lost 2 bases, J lost 7 bases, and 11 bases stayed unmatched. DNA of the CDR3: TGTGCCAGCAGTTTAGTAGTGAGACAGGGGGCGGAAGAGCAGTACTTC. Protein: CASSLVVRQGAEEQYF.

A few counts support this clonotype. The chain is built from TRBV7-2 and TRBJ2-7; D is undetermined. CDR1 and CDR2 (germline): SGHTA, FQGNSA. The CDR3 spans 14 residues. Between the trimmed V and J ends, which lost 6 bases and 0 bases, there was a span of 12 bases. CDR3 DNA: TGTGCCAGCAGAACCCTCCGCAGCTCCTACGAGCAGTACTTC. Protein product: CASRTLRSSYEQYF. The whole variable domain, remainder taken from reference TRBV7-2 and TRBJ2-7, is GAGVSQSPSNKVTEKGKDVELRCDPISGHTALYWYRQSLGQGLEFLIYFQGNSAPDKSGLPSDRFSAERTGGSVSTLTIQRTQQEDSAVYLCASRTLRSSYEQYFGPGTRLTVT.

The sample holds a few counts of this clonotype. This chain connects TRBV20-1 to TRBJ2-3; 12 bases fit TRBD2. Trimming at V came to 0 bases and at J to 4 bases, leaving 5 bases not matched to a gene. This CDR3 is 16 amino acids long. Germline V gives CDR1 DFQATT, CDR2 SNEGSKA (reference sequence). CDR3 loop: CSARDPASGGADTQYF. The DNA for the CDR3 is TGCAGTGCTAGAGACCCGGCTAGCGGGGGGGCAGATACGCAGTATTTT.

This chain's CDR3 is CASSLRVGGQPQHF. The CDR3 DNA reads TGTGCCAGCAGTCTAAGGGTCGGGGGTCAGCCCCAGCATTTT. This chain uses TRBV27 with TRBJ1-5, with a tentative D call TRBD1 (5 bases). In germline, CDR1 is MNHEY, CDR2 SMNVEV (reference sequence). Trimming took off 5 bases at V and 6 bases at J, with 14 bases between the two ends. The CDR3 sequence is 14 residues long.

This clonotype was counted between two and nine times. The chain combines TRBV29-1 with TRBJ1-1; 7 nucleotides match TRBD1. J gave up 6 bases and V 7 bases, and 8 bases lay outside the gene matches. The CDR3 is 12 residues long. Germline V gene sequence: CDR1 SQVTM, CDR2 ANQGSEA. The CDR3 is CSGQQGFSEAFF. The CDR3 nucleotides read TGCAGCGGTCAACAGGGGTTCTCTGAAGCTTTCTTT. The full variable domain, completed using reference TRBV29-1 and TRBJ1-1, is SAVISQKPSRDICQRGTSLTIQCQVDSQVTMMFWYRQQPGQSLTLIATANQGSEATYESGFVIDKFPISRPNLTFSTLTVSNMSPEDSSIYLCSGQQGFSEAFFGQGTRLTVV.

This chain uses TRBV12-3 or TRBV12-4 with TRBJ2-7; D unclear. The CDR3 totals 18 residues. The ends were cut back, 5 bases at V and 0 bases at J, with 23 bases in the middle. CDR3 in amino acids: CASSPHLPIPTPSYEQYF. CDR3 sequence (DNA): TGTGCCAGCAGTCCACATCTTCCGATACCCACCCCCTCCTACGAGCAGTACTTC.

CDR3 protein: CASSQVAATGADTQYF. The CDR3 nucleotides read TGCGCCAGCAGCCAAGTGGCCGCGACAGGGGCAGATACGCAGTATTTT. J is TRBJ2-3 and V is TRBV4-3, with TRBD1 matching 8 bases. Trimming cost V 1 base and J 4 bases; bases outside gene matches: 7. There are 16 residues in the CDR3. Looked up from germline, CDR1 is LGHNA and CDR2 is YSLEER.

The chain combines TRBV24-1 with TRBJ1-2; 8 bases agree with TRBD1. J gave up 6 bases and V 2 bases, and 4 bases lay outside the gene matches. The CDR3 runs 14 residues. The germline CDR1 and CDR2 sequences are KGHDR and SFDVKD. In DNA, the CDR3 is TGTGCCACCAGTGATTGGACAGGGCCAAATGGCTACACCTTC. This translates into CATSDWTGPNGYTF.

The V and J genes are TRBV5-6 and TRBJ2-4; TRBD2 might be the D (6 bases). Per the germline V gene, CDR1 is SGHDT and CDR2 is YYEEEE. With 2 bases removed from V and 7 bases from J, the gap between germline ends came to 13 bases. The CDR3 sequence is 14 residues long. DNA of the CDR3: TGTGCCAGCAGCTTACGGGACTTAAAGAACATTCAGTACTTC. Translating gives CASSLRDLKNIQYF.